This TCR beta chain was documented in a study of CD8+CD57+ T cells in acquired aplastic anemia. About the research overall: The average for DNA from sorted CD4+ and CD8+ cells was roughly 3 ug.

The use of genomic DNA as template underpinned the TCR beta VDJ and CDR3 profiling. In TCRdb, the reads were re-called with MiXCR into one record per CDR3 protein. Of fewer than 250,000 distinct CDR3 sequences in the sample, less than 70% were seen once. The specimen was sorted CD4+, CD8+, or CD8+CD57+ T cells (not recorded which) from PBMCs. The source of this sequence is a human donor in good health, serving as a control.

CDR3 residues: CATSRHQAGTVFNEQYF. The DNA for the CDR3 is TGTGCCACCAGCAGACACCAGGCGGGGACGGTATTCAACGAGCAGTACTTC. The V gene is TRBV15, the J gene TRBJ2-7; D is perhaps TRBD2 (6 bases). Germline V gene data show CDR1 as LNHNV and CDR2 as YYDKDF (reference sequence). The CDR3 is 17 residues long. V was cut by 2 bases and J by 5 bases, with 22 bases left in between.